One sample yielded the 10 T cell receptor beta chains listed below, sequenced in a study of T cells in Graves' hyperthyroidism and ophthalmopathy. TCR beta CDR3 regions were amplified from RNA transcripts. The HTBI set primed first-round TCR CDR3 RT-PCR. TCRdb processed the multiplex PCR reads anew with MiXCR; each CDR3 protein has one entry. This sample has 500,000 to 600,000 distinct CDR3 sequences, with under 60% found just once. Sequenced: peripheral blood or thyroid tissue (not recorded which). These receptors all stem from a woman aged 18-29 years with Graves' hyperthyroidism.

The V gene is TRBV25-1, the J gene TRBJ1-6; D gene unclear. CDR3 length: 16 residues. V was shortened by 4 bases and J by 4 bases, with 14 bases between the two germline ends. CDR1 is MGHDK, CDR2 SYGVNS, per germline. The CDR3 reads CASSATQSSYNSPLHF. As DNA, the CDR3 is TGTGCCAGCAGTGCTACCCAATCATCGTATAATTCACCCCTCCACTTT.

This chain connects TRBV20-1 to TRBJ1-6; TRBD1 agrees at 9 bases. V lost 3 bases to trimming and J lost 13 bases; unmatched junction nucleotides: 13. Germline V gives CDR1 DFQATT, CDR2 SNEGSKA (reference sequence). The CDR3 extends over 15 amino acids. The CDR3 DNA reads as TGCAGTGCTAGTCCCCGGGACAGGGTAGATCAGCCCCTCCACTTT. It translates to CSASPRDRVDQPLHF.

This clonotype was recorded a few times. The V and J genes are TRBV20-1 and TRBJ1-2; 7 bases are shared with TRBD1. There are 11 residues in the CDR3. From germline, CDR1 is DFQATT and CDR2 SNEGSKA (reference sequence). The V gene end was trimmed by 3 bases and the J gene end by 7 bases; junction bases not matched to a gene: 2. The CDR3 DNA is TGCAGTGCTAGGGGACAGTCTGGCTACACCTTC. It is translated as CSARGQSGYTF.

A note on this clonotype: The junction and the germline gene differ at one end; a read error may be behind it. CDR3 residues: CASSLGATAPYEQYF. CDR3 DNA: TGTGCCAGCAGCTTAGGAGCGACAGCCCCCTACGAACAGTACTTC. The chain recombines TRBV7-6 with TRBJ2-7; weak D call: TRBD1 (5 bases). CDR1 is SGHVS, CDR2 FNYEAQ, per germline. The CDR3 length is 15 residues.

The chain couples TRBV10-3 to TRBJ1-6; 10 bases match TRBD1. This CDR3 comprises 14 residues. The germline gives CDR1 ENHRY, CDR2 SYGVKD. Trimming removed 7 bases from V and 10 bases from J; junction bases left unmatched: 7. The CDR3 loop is CAITAGQGMSPLHF. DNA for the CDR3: TGTGCCATCACTGCGGGACAGGGGATGTCACCCCTCCACTTT.

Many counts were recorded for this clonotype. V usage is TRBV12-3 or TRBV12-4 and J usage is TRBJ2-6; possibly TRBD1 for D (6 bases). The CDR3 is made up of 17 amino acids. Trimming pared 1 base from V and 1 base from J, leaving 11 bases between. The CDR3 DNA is TGTGCCAGCAGTTTAGTCAGGGGTCTTTCTGGGGCCAACGTCCTGACTTTC. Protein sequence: CASSLVRGLSGANVLTF.

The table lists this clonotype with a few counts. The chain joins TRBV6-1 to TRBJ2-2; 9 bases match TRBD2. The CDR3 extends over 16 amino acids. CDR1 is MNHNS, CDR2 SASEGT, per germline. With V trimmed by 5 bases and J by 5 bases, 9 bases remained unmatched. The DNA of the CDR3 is TGTGCCAGCAGTTGTCTTAGCGGGAGACCTACCGGGGAGCTGTTTTTT. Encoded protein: CASSCLSGRPTGELFF.

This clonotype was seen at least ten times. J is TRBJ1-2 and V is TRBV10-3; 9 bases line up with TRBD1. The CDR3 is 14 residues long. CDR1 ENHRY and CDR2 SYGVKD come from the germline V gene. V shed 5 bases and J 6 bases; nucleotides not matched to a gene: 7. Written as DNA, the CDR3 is TGTGCCATCAGTCCCGGGACAGGGATGGATGGCTACACCTTC. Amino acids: CAISPGTGMDGYTF.

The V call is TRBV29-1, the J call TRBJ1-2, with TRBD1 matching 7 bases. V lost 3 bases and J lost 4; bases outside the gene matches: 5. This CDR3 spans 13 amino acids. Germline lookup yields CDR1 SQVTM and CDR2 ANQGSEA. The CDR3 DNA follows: TGCAGCGTTGAGGACAGGAAGGGCTATGGCTACACCTTC. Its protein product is CSVEDRKGYGYTF.

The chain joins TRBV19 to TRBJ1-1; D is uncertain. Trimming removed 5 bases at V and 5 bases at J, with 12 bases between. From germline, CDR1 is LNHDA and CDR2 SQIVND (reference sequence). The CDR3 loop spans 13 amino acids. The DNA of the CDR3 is TGTGCCAGTAGTTGGAGCGGGAGGACTGAAGCTTTCTTT. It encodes CASSWSGRTEAFF.